The 2 T cell receptor beta chains below all came from one sample that was sequenced in a study of shared clonotypes between healthy human individuals (dated by TCRdb to 2020 to 2022). The method behind the library was the immunoSEQ multiplex PCR assay. This immuneACCESS table, as held by TCRdb, lists in-frame sequences with V and J called but not all clones. Of the missing ones, under half trace to an unresolved V gene in checked studies; the others have no known cause. Here the sample has about 2.3 million clones; approximately 93% occur a single time. The top ten hold 0.3% to 0.4% of the sample. Sample: naive CD4+ T cells from PBMCs. The cell subset or site label corresponds to: CD45RA+ positively selected. The receptor source for this set is a man between 18 and 29 years old in good health. Some clones in this sample may be carry-over from other donors' samples.

Comments on this clone: The DNA is left out, because the CDR3 cannot be placed on it with certainty; the CDR3 is given as TCRdb lists it. This chain joins TRBV7-9 and TRBJ1-1. The CDR3 has 13 residues if both end residues are counted. Germline CDR1 is SEHNR and CDR2 is FQNEAQ (reference sequence). This CDR3 is CASRFGPGTEAFF.

The V and J genes are TRBV15 and TRBJ2-3, with a tentative D call TRBD1 (6 bases). The germline gives CDR1 LNHNV, CDR2 YYDKDF (reference sequence). The length of the CDR3 is 15 residues. The V gene lost 1 base and the J gene lost 4 bases, with 12 bases spanning the gap. CDR3 nucleotides: TGTGCCACCAGCAGAGCCCAGGGGTCCGCAGATACGCAGTATTTT. It codes for CATSRAQGSADTQYF.